This TCR beta chain stems from a study of post-analysis software for immune sequencing data. Study outcomes and limitations: Samples sharing a preparation batch grouped tightly together when assessed by F measure. Patients used four to six TRBV segments, including TRBV5-6, TRBV5-1 and TRBV20-1, more often than controls. Comparison with controls showed significantly lower normalized Chao1 diversity in multiple sclerosis patients.

Presence of unique molecular identifiers characterized the TCR beta cDNA libraries. Some 450,000 cDNA molecules were recovered from an input of roughly 0.85 to 10 million T cells. Via MiXCR, TCRdb re-called the PCR reads, giving one row per CDR3 protein. The sample lists a few hundred thousand distinct CDR3 sequences, roughly 45% occurring once. About this clonotype: Its cognate antigen is unknown.

Germline lookup yields CDR1 SEHNR and CDR2 FQNEAQ (reference sequence). V gave up 6 bases and J gave up 4 bases, with 12 bases separating them. This CDR3 spans 13 amino acids. The chain employs TRBV7-9 and TRBJ1-1; no clear D. The source is a girl under 18 with multiple sclerosis. Specimen: blood. This CDR3 reads CASRPIEGTEAFF. The CDR3 coding sequence is TGTGCCAGCAGACCCATTGAGGGCACTGAAGCTTTCTTT.